Below are 11 T cell receptor beta chains sequenced from a single sample in a study of T cell changes during pregnancy in multiple sclerosis. TCRdb's table, derived via immunoSEQ multiplex PCR, lists solely in-frame clones and lacks some. The sample yields 45,000 to 55,000 clones, 92% seen once. The material sequenced was CD4+ T cells from peripheral blood mononuclear cells, taken after pregnancy. These receptors originate from a female donor with multiple sclerosis, enrolled in a pregnancy study.

The genes are TRBV9 and TRBJ1-2, with D unclear. The CDR3 has 15 amino acids. V gave up 4 bases and J gave up 1 base, with 14 bases separating them. Looked up from germline, CDR1 is SGDLS and CDR2 is YYNGEE. The CDR3 DNA is TGTGCCAGCAGCCCCCGACGACTGGTTAACTATGGCTACACCTTC. This codes for CASSPRRLVNYGYTF.

The V call is TRBV7-9, the J call TRBJ2-7; TRBD1 matches 7 bases. This CDR3 has 13 amino acids. After removal of 5 bases from V and 3 bases from J, the junction contained 4 bases not matched to a gene. Germline V gene sequence: CDR1 SEHNR, CDR2 FQNEAQ (reference sequence). The CDR3 sequence is CASSPGQIYEQYF. The DNA of the CDR3 is TGTGCCAGCAGCCCGGGACAGATCTACGAGCAGTACTTC. Combining the CDR3 with reference TRBV7-9 and TRBJ2-7 gives the whole variable domain DTGVSQNPRHKITKRGQNVTFRCDPISEHNRLYWYRQTLGQGPEFLTYFQNEAQLEKSRLLSDRFSAERPKGSFSTLEIQRTEQGDSAMYLCASSPGQIYEQYFGPGTRLTVT.

The chain uses TRBV6-1 and TRBJ1-4; the D gene is possibly TRBD1 (6 bases). Looked up from germline, CDR1 is MNHNS and CDR2 is SASEGT. The V and J ends lost 7 bases and 5 bases respectively, with 17 bases between them. The CDR3 length is 15 residues. The CDR3 protein is CASTNRQATNEKLFF. CDR3 nucleotide sequence: TGTGCCAGCACCAACAGACAGGCGACAAATGAAAAACTGTTTTTT.

The chain joins TRBV27 to TRBJ2-7; 10 bases are shared with TRBD1. CDR3 length equals 15 residues. J gave up 4 bases and V 5 bases, and 8 bases lay outside the gene matches. Germline values: CDR1 MNHEY, CDR2 SMNVEV (reference sequence). The CDR3 DNA reads as TGTGCCAGCAGTGGTGGGGGGACAGGGGTATACGAGCAGTACTTC. Protein product: CASSGGGTGVYEQYF.

The chain recombines TRBV5-6 with TRBJ2-7; tentative D call: TRBD2 (6 bases). The germline gives CDR1 SGHDT, CDR2 YYEEEE. Trimming pared 8 bases from V and 4 bases from J, leaving 13 bases between. This CDR3 has 12 amino acids. The CDR3 reads CASTRGLYEQYF. CDR3 nucleotide sequence: TGTGCCAGTACGCGGGGATTATACGAGCAGTACTTC. Full variable domain (missing parts from reference TRBV5-6 and TRBJ2-7): DAGVTQSPTHLIKTRGQQVTLRCSPKSGHDTVSWYQQALGQGPQFIFQYYEEEERQRGNFPDRFSGHQFPNYSSELNVNALLLGDSALYLCASTRGLYEQYFGPGTRLTVT.

The chain has TRBV7-8 and TRBJ2-3; D unresolved. CDR1 and CDR2 (germline): SGHVS, FQNEAQ. The CDR3 length is 14 residues. The ends were cut back, 1 base at V and 0 bases at J, with 5 bases in the middle. The CDR3 loop reads CASSLVVSTDTQYF. CDR3 DNA sequence: TGTGCCAGCAGCTTAGTAGTTAGCACAGATACGCAGTATTTT.

This rearrangement joins TRBV28 to TRBJ1-1; 9 bases fit TRBD1. The CDR3 contains 15 residues. V shed 5 bases, J shed 5 bases, and the junction held 9 bases outside the gene matches. Germline V gene data show CDR1 as MDHEN and CDR2 as SYDVKM. The CDR3 DNA reads as TGTGCCAGCAGTCTTCCCGGGACAGGGAGGACTGAAGCTTTCTTT. This encodes CASSLPGTGRTEAFF.

The CDR3 loop reads CASSLVSAGSSYNEQFF. The CDR3 coding sequence is TGTGCCAGCAGCTTAGTCTCAGCTGGGAGCTCCTACAATGAGCAGTTCTTC. The chain joins TRBV11-2 to TRBJ2-1; a weak D match, TRBD2 (5 bases). Germline-derived CDR1 and CDR2 are SGHAT and FQNNGV. The V end was cut by 1 base, the J end by 0 bases, with 13 bases between. The CDR3 has 17 residues.

CDR3 protein: CASSVGGSLYNEQFF. As DNA, the CDR3 is TGTGCCAGCAGCGTAGGCGGGAGTCTTTACAATGAGCAGTTCTTC. V and J are TRBV9 and TRBJ2-1; 7 bases map to TRBD2. The trim removed 0 bases at V and 4 bases at J, leaving 4 bases unmatched. CDR3 size: 15 residues. Germline values: CDR1 SGDLS, CDR2 YYNGEE.

The chain employs TRBV19 and TRBJ2-7, with TRBD1 matching over 9 bases. This CDR3 contains 15 residues. From germline, CDR1 is LNHDA and CDR2 SQIVND (reference sequence). J was trimmed by 1 base and V by 4 bases; bases with no gene match: 5. The CDR3 spells CASSRTGASSYEQYF. For the CDR3, the DNA is TGTGCCAGTAGTAGGACAGGGGCTAGTTCCTACGAGCAGTACTTC.

The rearrangement uses TRBV5-6 and TRBJ2-5, with 10 nucleotides matching TRBD1. V was pared by 0 bases and J by 2 bases, with 1 base of the junction left unmatched. CDR3 length: 15 residues. The V gene's germline CDR1 is SGHDT and CDR2 YYEEEE. The CDR3, as DNA: TGTGCCAGCAGCTTGGTGGGACAGGGGCAAGAGACCCAGTACTTC. Translating it yields CASSLVGQGQETQYF.